Listed below are T cell receptor beta chains from one sample, sequenced in a study of shared clonotypes between healthy human individuals. Sequenced by immunoSEQ multiplex PCR; TCRdb stores in-frame clones only, minus some. The sample carries a few million clones, almost 96% recorded once. Sequences were obtained from naive CD4+ T cells sorted from blood. These receptors came from a man aged 18 to 30 in good health. Both conserved end residues are part of each CDR3. A D gene is named only where the DNA matches it firmly. Clone size is given for some rows only: seen once, a few or many times, or a class if the clone is expanded.

13 TRBV5-6 . . CASSLGRGSEQYF
14 TRBV30 . . CAWSPLRVAGELFF
14 TRBV28 . . CASSWTPLNTEAFF
16 TRBV27 . . CASSRDPSSYNSPLHF
14 TRBV6-5 TRBD1 . CASSVDRVAEKLFF
16 TRBV5-1 TRBD1 . CASSPNPGTGNSPLHF
13 TRBV18 . . CASSPGVNQPQHF
17 TRBV5-1 . . CASRRDSSSSYNSPLHF
13 TRBV6-5 . . CASSEYLISEQYF
14 TRBV27 TRBD2 . CASSPGLATDTQYF
18 TRBV30 TRBD2 . CAWSRGRLAGWNTGELFF
15 TRBV7-2 . . CASSLGFWLYNEQFF
12 TRBV10-3 . . CAISVREDGYTF
13 TRBV6-5 . . CASSPGGNYGYTF
11 TRBV20-1 . . CSAKTFTEAFF
14 TRBV30 TRBD1 few CAWEGGGGAMGYTF
14 TRBV6-5 . once CASSYVRESETQYF
17 TRBV23-1 TRBD1 . CASSQDRDAPLLYEQYF
16 TRBV21-1 . once CASTPGELRSYNEQFF
19 TRBV21-1 . . CASSDGTSGGPKCYNEQFF
15 TRBV9 . . CASSVAGVRNQPQHF
14 TRBV6-5 . . CASRSSRGVNIQYF
16 TRBV25-1 TRBD1 . CASSVLGGLGNSPLHF
11 TRBV2 . . CASSDTYEQYF
14 TRBV2 . . CASSERGGNYGYTF
14 TRBV10-3 . . CAIRRGENTGELFF
14 TRBV27 . . CASSSPTSTGTQYF
16 TRBV11-3 TRBD2 . CASSPGLAGAIETQYF
10 TRBV7-9 . . CASSLDAGIF
15 TRBV19 TRBD1 . CASSSQTGPNQPQHF
17 TRBV5-6 TRBD1 . CASSLNGQGPSRQPQHF
13 TRBV12-5 . . CASAAGGLRAQYF
14 TRBV29-1 . . CSVEGIWTPETQYF
12 TRBV7-9 . . CASSSDFYGYTF
14 TRBV4-3 TRBD2 . CASSQGAPGGQQFF
15 TRBV2 . once CASSEEQSAYNEQFF
15 TRBV4-1 . . CASSQDLGTPETQYF